This TCR beta chain comes out of a study of prognosis after radiotherapy for stage I lung cancer. Study context: Fourteen patients presented with newly diagnosed primary stage I lung tumors, and roughly 5 carried oligometastatic NSCLC following surgical resection of the primary tumor. General study results and limits: The authors reported that TRBV and TRBJ gene usage differed between patients with and without metastases. It was in patients who developed distant metastases that Shannon entropy after stereotactic body radiation therapy was lower.

This clonotype was counted ten times or more. What it recognizes is unknown. The length of the CDR3 is 11 residues. The J segment lost 9 bases and the V segment lost 6 bases, leaving 5 bases of the junction unmatched. Germline V gene sequence: CDR1 SQVTM, CDR2 ANQGSEA. Genomic DNA yielded TCR beta CDR3, amplified by two-round multiplex PCR. During first-round PCR, primers specific to each TRBV and TRBJ gene were used. One entry per CDR3 protein, called by TCRdb with MiXCR from the multiplex PCR reads. The repertoire holds tens of thousands of distinct CDR3 sequences, with around 41% as singletons. The rearrangement joins TRBV29-1 to TRBJ2-1; 7 bases align to TRBD2. This TCR was recovered from a donor aged 50 or older with non-small cell lung cancer. The sequencing here drew on PBMCs, taken before or after stereotactic body radiation therapy (not recorded which). Here the CDR3 reads CSVDTSVEQFF. DNA for the CDR3: TGCAGCGTAGATACTAGCGTTGAGCAGTTCTTC.